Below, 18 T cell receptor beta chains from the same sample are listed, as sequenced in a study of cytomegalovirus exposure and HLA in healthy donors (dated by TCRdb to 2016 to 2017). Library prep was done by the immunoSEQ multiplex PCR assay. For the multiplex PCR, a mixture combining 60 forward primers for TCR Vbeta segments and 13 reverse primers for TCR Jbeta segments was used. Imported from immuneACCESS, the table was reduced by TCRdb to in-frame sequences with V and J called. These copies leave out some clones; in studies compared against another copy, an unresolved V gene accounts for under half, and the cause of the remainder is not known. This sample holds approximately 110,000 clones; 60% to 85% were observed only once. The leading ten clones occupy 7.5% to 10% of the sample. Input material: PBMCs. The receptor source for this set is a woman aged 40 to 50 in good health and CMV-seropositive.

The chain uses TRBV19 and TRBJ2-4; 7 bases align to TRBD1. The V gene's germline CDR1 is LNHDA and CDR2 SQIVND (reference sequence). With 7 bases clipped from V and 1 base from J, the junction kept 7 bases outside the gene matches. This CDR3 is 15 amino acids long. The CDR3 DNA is TGTGCCAGTAAGGAGGACAGGTTGGCCAAAAACATTCAGTACTTC. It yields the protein CASKEDRLAKNIQYF.

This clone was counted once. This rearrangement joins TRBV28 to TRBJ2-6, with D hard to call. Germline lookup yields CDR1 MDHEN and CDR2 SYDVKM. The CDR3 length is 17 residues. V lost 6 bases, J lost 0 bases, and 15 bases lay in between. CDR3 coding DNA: TGTGCCAGCAGCTATCCACCTCGGTTCTCTGGGGCCAACGTCCTGACTTTC. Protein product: CASSYPPRFSGANVLTF.

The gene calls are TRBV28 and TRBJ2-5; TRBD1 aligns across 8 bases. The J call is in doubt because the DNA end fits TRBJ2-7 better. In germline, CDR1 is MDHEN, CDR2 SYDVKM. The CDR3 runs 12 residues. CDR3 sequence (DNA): TGTGCCAGCCTCACAGGGGGGTACGAGCAGTACTTC. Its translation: CASLTGGYEQYF.

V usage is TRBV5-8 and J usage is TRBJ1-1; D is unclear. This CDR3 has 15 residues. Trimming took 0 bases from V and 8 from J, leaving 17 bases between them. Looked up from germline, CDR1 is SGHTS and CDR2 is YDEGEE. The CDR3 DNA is TGTGCCAGCAGCTTGGCGGGAGGGAGGGAAGAGGAAGCTTTCTTT. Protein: CASSLAGGREEEAFF.

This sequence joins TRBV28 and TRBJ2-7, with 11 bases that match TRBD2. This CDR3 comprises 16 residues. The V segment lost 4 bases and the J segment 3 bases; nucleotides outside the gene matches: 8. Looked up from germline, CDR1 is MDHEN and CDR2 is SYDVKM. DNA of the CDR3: TGTGCCAGCAGTTCATTGACTAGCGGGGAGCTCTACGAGCAGTACTTC. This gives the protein CASSSLTSGELYEQYF.

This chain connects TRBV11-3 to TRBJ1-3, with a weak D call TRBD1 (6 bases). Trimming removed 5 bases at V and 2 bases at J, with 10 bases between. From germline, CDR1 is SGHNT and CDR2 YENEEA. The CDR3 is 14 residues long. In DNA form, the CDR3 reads TGTGCCAGCAGCCTACAGGGCGCTGGAAACACCATATATTTT. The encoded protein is CASSLQGAGNTIYF.

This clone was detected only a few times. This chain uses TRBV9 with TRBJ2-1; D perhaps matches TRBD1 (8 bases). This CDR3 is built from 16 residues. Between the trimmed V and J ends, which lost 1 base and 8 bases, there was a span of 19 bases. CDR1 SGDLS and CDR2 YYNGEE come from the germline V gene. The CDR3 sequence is CASSVRLDREGDEQFF. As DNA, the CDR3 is TGTGCCAGCAGCGTAAGGCTGGACAGGGAGGGCGATGAGCAGTTCTTC.

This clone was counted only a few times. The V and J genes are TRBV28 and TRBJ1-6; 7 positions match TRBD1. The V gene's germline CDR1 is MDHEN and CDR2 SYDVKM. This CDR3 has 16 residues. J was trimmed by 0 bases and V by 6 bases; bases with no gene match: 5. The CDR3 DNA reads TGTGCCAGCAGGGGGGGACAGAGCTCCTATAATTCACCCCTCCACTTT. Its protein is CASRGGQSSYNSPLHF.

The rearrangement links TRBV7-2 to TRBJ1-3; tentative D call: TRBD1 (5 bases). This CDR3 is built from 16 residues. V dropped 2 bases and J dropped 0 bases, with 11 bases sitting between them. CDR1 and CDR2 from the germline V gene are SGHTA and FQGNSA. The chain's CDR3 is CASSLQGAFSGNTIYF. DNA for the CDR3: TGTGCCAGCAGCTTACAGGGTGCTTTCTCTGGAAACACCATATATTTT.

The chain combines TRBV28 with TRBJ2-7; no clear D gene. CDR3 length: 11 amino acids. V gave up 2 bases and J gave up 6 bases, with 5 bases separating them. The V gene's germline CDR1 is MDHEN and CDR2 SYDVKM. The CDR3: CASSLMSEQYF. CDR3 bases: TGTGCCAGCAGTTTAATGAGCGAGCAGTACTTC.

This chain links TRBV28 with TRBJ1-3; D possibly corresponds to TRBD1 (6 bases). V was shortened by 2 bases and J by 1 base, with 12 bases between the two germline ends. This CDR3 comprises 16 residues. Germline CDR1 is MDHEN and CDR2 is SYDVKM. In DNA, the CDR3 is TGTGCCAGCAGTTTAATACAGGGTACTTCTGGAAACACCATATATTTT. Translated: CASSLIQGTSGNTIYF.

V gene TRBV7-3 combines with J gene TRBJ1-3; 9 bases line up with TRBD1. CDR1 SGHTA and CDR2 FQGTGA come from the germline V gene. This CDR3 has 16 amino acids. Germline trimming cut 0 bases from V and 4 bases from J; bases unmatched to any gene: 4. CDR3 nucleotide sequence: TGTGCCAGCAGCTTAACGGGACAGGGAGAGGGAAACACCATATATTTT. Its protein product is CASSLTGQGEGNTIYF.

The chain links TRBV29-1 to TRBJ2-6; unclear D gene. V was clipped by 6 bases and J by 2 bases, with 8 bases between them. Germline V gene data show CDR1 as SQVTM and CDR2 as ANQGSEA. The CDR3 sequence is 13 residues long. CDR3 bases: TGCAGCGTGTACCGAGCTGGGGCCAACGTCCTGACTTTC. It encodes CSVYRAGANVLTF.

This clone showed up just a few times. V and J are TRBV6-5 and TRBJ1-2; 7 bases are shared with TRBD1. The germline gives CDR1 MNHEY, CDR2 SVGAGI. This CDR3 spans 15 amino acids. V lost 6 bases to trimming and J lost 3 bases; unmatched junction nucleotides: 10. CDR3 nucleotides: TGTGCCAGCAGCCTCGGACAGGAGATTTACTATGGCTACACCTTC. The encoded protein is CASSLGQEIYYGYTF.

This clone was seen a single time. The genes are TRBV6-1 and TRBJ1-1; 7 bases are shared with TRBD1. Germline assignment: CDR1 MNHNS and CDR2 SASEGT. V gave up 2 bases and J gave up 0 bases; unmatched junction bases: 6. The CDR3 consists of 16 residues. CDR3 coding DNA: TGTGCCAGCAGTGAAATAGGGGGCGCGGTGAACACTGAAGCTTTCTTT. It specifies CASSEIGGAVNTEAFF.

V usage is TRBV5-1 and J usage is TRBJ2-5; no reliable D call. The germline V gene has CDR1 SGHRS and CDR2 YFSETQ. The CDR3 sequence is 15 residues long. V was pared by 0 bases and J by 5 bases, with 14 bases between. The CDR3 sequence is CASSLVPDLRETQYF. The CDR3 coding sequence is TGCGCCAGCAGCTTGGTTCCGGATCTGAGGGAGACCCAGTACTTC. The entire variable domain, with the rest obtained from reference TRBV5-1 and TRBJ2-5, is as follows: KAGVTQTPRYLIKTRGQQVTLSCSPISGHRSVSWYQQTPGQGLQFLFEYFSETQRNKGNFPGRFSGRQFSNSRSEMNVSTLELGDSALYLCASSLVPDLRETQYFGPGTRLLVL.

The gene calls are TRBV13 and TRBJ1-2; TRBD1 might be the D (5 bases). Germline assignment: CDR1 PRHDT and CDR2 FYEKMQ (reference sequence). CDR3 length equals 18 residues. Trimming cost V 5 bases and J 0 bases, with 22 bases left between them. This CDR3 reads CASSRGSWEELANYGYTF. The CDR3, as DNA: TGTGCCAGCAGCAGGGGATCGTGGGAGGAGTTAGCTAACTATGGCTACACCTTC.

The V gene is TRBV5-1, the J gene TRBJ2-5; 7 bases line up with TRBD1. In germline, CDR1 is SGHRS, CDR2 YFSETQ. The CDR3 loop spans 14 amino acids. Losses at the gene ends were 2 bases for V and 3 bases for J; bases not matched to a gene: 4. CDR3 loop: CASSFQGTEETQYF. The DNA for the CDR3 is TGCGCCAGCAGCTTCCAAGGGACAGAAGAGACCCAGTACTTC.